Presented here are 21 T cell receptor beta chains from one specimen sequenced in a study of blood T cell repertoires in COVID-19. Method: immunoSEQ multiplex PCR; TCRdb's copy keeps in-frame clones and lacks some. Among over 200,000 clones listed, about 90% were seen once. The specimen was PBMCs or T cells enriched from blood (not recorded which). These receptors were taken from a woman aged 45-59 years in a cohort exposed to, infected with or recovered from COVID-19 (not recorded which).

The chain joins TRBV20-1 to TRBJ1-3, with 7 bases identical to TRBD1. The CDR3 has 11 amino acids. V lost 1 base to trimming and J lost 16 bases; unmatched junction nucleotides: 7. Germline V CDR1 and CDR2: DFQATT, SNEGSKA (reference sequence). The CDR3 is CSARGDSHEYF. CDR3 in DNA: TGCAGTGCTAGAGGGGACAGTCATGAGTATTTT.

The CDR3 is CASSPGGESPLHF. The CDR3 bases are TGTGCCAGCAGCCCTGGGGGGGAGTCACCCCTCCACTTT. This chain links TRBV7-2 with TRBJ1-6; a possible D gene is TRBD1 (5 bases). The CDR3 has 13 residues. V lost 5 bases to trimming and J lost 10 bases, with 12 bases between them. Germline loops: CDR1 SGHTA, CDR2 FQGNSA.

CDR3 sequence: CASRRIAGGTQYF. For the CDR3, the DNA is TGTGCCAGCAGGAGAATAGCGGGAGGGACGCAGTACTTC. The gene calls are TRBV27 and TRBJ2-7; TRBD2 agrees at 11 bases. The CDR3 runs to 13 residues. J gave up 9 bases and V 6 bases, and 7 bases lay outside the gene matches. CDR1 is MNHEY, CDR2 SMNVEV, per germline (reference sequence).

The gene calls are TRBV5-1 and TRBJ2-5, with 9 bases matching TRBD1. Germline loops: CDR1 SGHRS, CDR2 YFSETQ. The CDR3 consists of 17 residues. V dropped 0 bases and J dropped 5; count of bases not matched to a gene: 11. The CDR3 protein is CASSLVVGQGTGETQYF. The CDR3 DNA sequence: TGCGCCAGCAGCTTGGTCGTTGGACAGGGGACGGGGGAGACCCAGTACTTC.

This sequence joins TRBV28 and TRBJ2-7, with 7 bases fitting TRBD1. This CDR3 has 13 amino acids. The V and J ends lost 5 bases and 6 bases, in that order; junction bases with no gene match: 7. Germline CDR1 MDHEN, CDR2 SYDVKM. The CDR3: CASSKQGLLEQYF. The CDR3 bases are TGTGCCAGCAGTAAACAGGGGTTACTCGAGCAGTACTTC.

This chain uses TRBV2 with TRBJ2-7; 8 bases fit TRBD1. The V gene's germline CDR1 is SNHLY and CDR2 FYNNEI. The ends lost 3 bases at V and 3 bases at J; junction bases unmatched: 4. The CDR3 sequence is 14 residues long. CDR3 amino acids: CASSDGRGHYEQYF. The CDR3 nucleotides read TGTGCCAGCAGTGACGGCAGGGGGCACTACGAGCAGTACTTC.

J is TRBJ2-7 and V is TRBV5-6; 9 positions agree with TRBD1. The CDR3 is made up of 14 amino acids. The germline V gene encodes CDR1 SGHDT and CDR2 YYEEEE. After removal of 3 bases from V and 3 bases from J, the junction contained 4 bases not matched to a gene. CDR3 loop: CASSYRGLIYEQYF. CDR3 nucleotides: TGTGCCAGCAGCTACAGGGGGCTAATCTACGAGCAGTACTTC.

The CDR3 region has the DNA TGTGCCAGCAGCTTACTAGCGGGAGGGACGGAGACCCAGTACTTC. It codes for CASSLLAGGTETQYF. The V and J genes are TRBV7-9 and TRBJ2-5, with TRBD2 matching 12 bases. In germline, CDR1 is SEHNR, CDR2 FQNEAQ (reference sequence). Unmatched junction bases numbered 3, after V lost 2 bases and J lost 5 bases. The CDR3 spans 15 residues.

The chain combines TRBV19 with TRBJ2-7, with D perhaps matching TRBD2 (6 bases). Per germline, CDR1 LNHDA and CDR2 SQIVND (reference sequence). The V gene lost 1 base and the J gene lost 7 bases, with 14 bases spanning the gap. The CDR3 runs to 14 residues. CDR3 DNA: TGTGCCAGTAGTATAGGAACTAGCCCGGAAGAGCAGTACTTC. This translates into CASSIGTSPEEQYF.

J is TRBJ2-1 and V is TRBV11-1, with a weak D call TRBD2 (5 bases). CDR1 is SGHAT, CDR2 FQDESV, per germline (reference sequence). V gave up 3 bases and J gave up 9 bases, with 21 bases separating them. This CDR3 is 16 amino acids long. The CDR3 nucleotides read TGTGCCAGCAGCTTCCGGGATGGATGGATTAAGGGTGAGCAGTTCTTC. It yields the protein CASSFRDGWIKGEQFF.

Here the CDR3 reads CAISGDRGYGYTF. CDR3 nucleotides: TGTGCCATCAGTGGGGACAGGGGATATGGCTACACCTTC. The chain recombines TRBV10-3 with TRBJ1-2; 10 nucleotides match TRBD1. V lost 4 bases and J lost 5; bases outside the gene matches: 1. The length of the CDR3 is 13 residues. CDR1 and CDR2 (germline): ENHRY, SYGVKD.

The V gene is TRBV9, the J gene TRBJ1-1, with a possible D match to TRBD1 (5 bases). Looked up from germline, CDR1 is SGDLS and CDR2 is YYNGEE. The germline V and J ends were trimmed by 0 bases and 1 base, with 7 bases remaining between them. This CDR3 contains 14 residues. The CDR3 loop reads CASSVVQGNTEAFF. DNA for the CDR3: TGTGCCAGCAGCGTAGTTCAGGGGAACACTGAAGCTTTCTTT.

The genes are TRBV7-2 and TRBJ1-2, with 9 bases fitting TRBD1. The CDR3 has 14 amino acids. Losses at the gene ends were 8 bases for V and 2 bases for J; bases not matched to a gene: 6. Germline CDR1 reads SGHTA; CDR2 reads FQGNSA. Written as DNA, the CDR3 is TGTGCCAGCGCCAGAGGGACAGGGAACTATGGCTACACCTTC. Protein: CASARGTGNYGYTF.

The chain combines TRBV2 with TRBJ1-2, with 9 positions matching TRBD1. The V gene's germline CDR1 is SNHLY and CDR2 FYNNEI. V gave up 4 bases and J gave up 3 bases; unmatched junction bases: 6. The CDR3 runs 15 residues. CDR3 DNA sequence: TGTGCCAGCAGTGCAATCCGGGACAGGGACTATGGCTACACCTTC. It encodes CASSAIRDRDYGYTF.

V is TRBV5-1 and J is TRBJ2-5, with 7 bases identical to TRBD1. V gave up 3 bases and J gave up 2 bases; unmatched junction bases: 4. Germline V lookup: CDR1 SGHRS, CDR2 YFSETQ. This CDR3 is 14 amino acids long. The CDR3 DNA reads TGCGCCAGCAGCTCCATGGGACAGCAAGAGACCCAGTACTTC. Protein: CASSSMGQQETQYF.

The chain uses TRBV2 and TRBJ1-5; D is uncertain. V dropped 2 bases and J dropped 7 bases, with 15 bases sitting between them. The CDR3 has 15 amino acids. The germline CDR1 and CDR2 sequences are SNHLY and FYNNEI. The CDR3 is CASSEMGQVVQPQHF. CDR3 sequence (DNA): TGTGCCAGCAGTGAAATGGGTCAGGTTGTCCAGCCCCAGCATTTT.

Only a few counts were recorded for this clone. The chain links TRBV9 to TRBJ1-2; maybe TRBD1 (5 bases). V was cut by 2 bases and J by 7 bases, with 12 bases left in between. The length of the CDR3 is 13 residues. Looked up from germline, CDR1 is SGDLS and CDR2 is YYNGEE. CDR3 DNA: TGTGCCAGCAGCGTCACCCAGGGAGGTGGCTACACCTTC. Translated: CASSVTQGGGYTF.

The rearrangement joins TRBV18 to TRBJ2-3; 7 bases are shared with TRBD2. The CDR3 totals 13 residues. V gave up 7 bases and J gave up 6 bases; unmatched junction bases: 7. Germline V CDR1 and CDR2: KGHSH, LQKENI. The CDR3 DNA sequence: TGTGCCAGCTTGGCTAGCGGCCCCGATACGCAGTATTTT. It encodes CASLASGPDTQYF.

The V and J genes are TRBV7-2 and TRBJ2-7, with TRBD2 matching over 11 bases. Trimming took 4 bases from V and 3 from J; bases not matched to a gene: 5. Germline assignment: CDR1 SGHTA and CDR2 FQGNSA. CDR3 size: 15 residues. Here the CDR3 reads CASSYAGTSGYEQYF. The CDR3 nucleotides read TGTGCCAGCAGCTACGCCGGGACTAGCGGCTACGAGCAGTACTTC.

There are a few counts of this clone. The chain joins TRBV6-1 to TRBJ1-2; 8 bases line up with TRBD1. V was clipped by 0 bases and J by 8 bases; unmatched bases: 8. Germline V gives CDR1 MNHNS, CDR2 SASEGT. This CDR3 has 15 residues. The CDR3 coding sequence is TGTGCCAGCAGTGAAGCACCAGACAGGGGCAGGGGCTACACCTTC. Translated: CASSEAPDRGRGYTF.

Only one count was recorded for this clone. An end of the junction differs from the germline gene, which may be a read error. The CDR3 DNA is TGTGCCAGCAGTGACTCCCTCTACACTGAAGCTTTCTTT. Its protein is CASSDSLYTEAFF. This chain joins TRBV6-2 or TRBV6-3 and TRBJ1-1, with unresolved D. The CDR3 loop spans 13 amino acids. In germline, CDR1 is MNHEY, CDR2 SVGEGT.